The rows below give T cell receptor beta chains drawn from one sample of a study of T cell changes during pregnancy in multiple sclerosis. Clones were sequenced by immunoSEQ multiplex PCR, and TCRdb holds only the in-frame ones, with some missing. The sample records about 69,000 clones, approximately 92% being singletons. The sample was peripheral blood, taken in the third trimester of pregnancy. These receptors all come from a female donor in good health, enrolled as a control in a pregnancy study. Each CDR3 is given without its conserved first and last residue. Fields, in order: CDR3 protein, clone size, V gene. Expanded clones are given a class, and other clones once, few, many or no size at all.

ASQAGTGVYEQY | NA | TRBV27
ASSLSGSTNNEQF | once | TRBV7-2
AWSGAGGLAEETQY | NA | TRBV30
ATTREDNIQY | NA | TRBV2
ATGQGALTSSYNSPLH | NA | TRBV30
ASSLPLAGVSTDTQY | NA | TRBV5-4
ASSKAPGQVLTGELF | NA | TRBV27
ASSLIGQGGETQY | NA | TRBV5-1
ASSSVRVNTEAF | few | TRBV4-1
ASSLLVGGEQF | NA | TRBV7-9
ASRPPGQYHTGELF | once | TRBV7-2
ASSRRISARESTDTQY | NA | TRBV7-3
ASSERSPGYGYT | NA | TRBV2
ASSLAPGGGGNEQF | NA | TRBV5-1
ASSSQGENTGELF | NA | TRBV6-5
ASSWAPDSQETQY | NA | TRBV5-1